A selection of T cell receptor beta chains follows, all from one sample in a study of CD8 T cells in ankylosing spondylitis. TCRdb re-analysed the 5' RACE reads in MiXCR, keeping a single row per CDR3 protein. The table shows hundreds of thousands of distinct CDR3 sequences, with approximately 26% occurring only once. The sequenced sample consisted of blood, either unsorted or a sorted T cell fraction (not recorded which). The receptors shown here come from a male donor with ankylosing spondylitis. Each CDR3 is given with its conserved first and last residue. The D gene is left open where the match is weak. Expanded clones are given a class, and other clones once, few, many or no size at all.

J	D	size	V	DNA	CDR3
TRBJ2-1	TRBD2	-	TRBV12-3/TRBV12-4	TGTGCCAGCAGCACTGGGACTATATTTGAGCAGTTCTTC	CASSTGTIFEQFF
TRBJ2-2	TRBD1	few	TRBV6-1	TGTGCCAGCAGGCGACAGGGGGCGAACGGGGAGCTGTTTTTT	CASRRQGANGELFF
TRBJ1-2	-	-	TRBV5-1	TGCGCCAGCAGCTTCCAAGGACAGTCCAGTTATGGCTACACCTTC	CASSFQGQSSYGYTF
TRBJ1-2	TRBD1	few	TRBV11-3	TGTGCCAGCAGCGCCGGCGGTGGAGGGGGCAACTATGGCTACACCTTC	CASSAGGGGGNYGYTF
TRBJ2-1	-	-	TRBV30	TGTGCCTGGAGAGTGGCCGGGTCCTACAATGAGCAGTTCTTC	CAWRVAGSYNEQFF
TRBJ2-3	-	-	TRBV7-6	TGTGCCAGCAGCTCCCCCTCCGGGAGACAGTATTTT	CASSSPSGRQYF
TRBJ1-1	TRBD1	many	TRBV7-2	TGTGCCAGCAGCTTGCAAGGACAGGGGATGACTTTCTTT	CASSLQGQGMTFF
TRBJ2-3	-	few	TRBV10-2	TGCGCCAGCAGTGACCCGGGTAGAGGGCAAAACGGGGATACGCAGTATTTT	CASSDPGRGQNGDTQYF
TRBJ2-1	TRBD2	-	TRBV20-1	TGCAGTGCCCCCGTAGCAGCGGGAGGGATACAAAGAGAGCAGTTCTTC	CSAPVAAGGIQREQFF
TRBJ2-4	-	-	TRBV2	TGTGCCAGCAGTTGGGGGCGCGAAGCCAAAAACATTCAGTACTTC	CASSWGREAKNIQYF
TRBJ2-1	-	-	TRBV24-1	TGTGCCACCTCGGTACGAAATGAGCAGTTCTTC	CATSVRNEQFF
TRBJ2-3	TRBD2	many	TRBV12-3/TRBV12-4	TGTGCCAGCAGTTTTAGCGGGAGTCGGAAAGATACGCAGTATTTT	CASSFSGSRKDTQYF
TRBJ1-5	-	-	TRBV20-1	TGCAGTGCCACTTCCCGTGGGAGCAATCAGCCCCAGCATTTT	CSATSRGSNQPQHF
TRBJ1-4	-	-	TRBV20-1	TGCAGTGCTAGGGGGGGCACTAATGAAAAACTGTTTTTT	CSARGGTNEKLFF
TRBJ1-2	TRBD1	few	TRBV27	TGTGCCAGCAGTCGGACAGGGATTAACTATGGCTACACCTTC	CASSRTGINYGYTF
TRBJ2-5	-	few	TRBV5-1	TGCGCCAGCAGCTACGGACAGAACCAAGAGACCCAGTACTTC	CASSYGQNQETQYF
TRBJ2-5	TRBD1	many	TRBV29-1	TGCAGCGCTCCGGGACAGGGAGGTTCCCAGTACTTC	CSAPGQGGSQYF
TRBJ1-3	-	-	TRBV15	TGTGCCACCAGCATGGGGACCCGGGGCACCATATATTTT	CATSMGTRGTIYF
TRBJ1-1	-	few	TRBV5-1	TGCGCCAGCAGCCCCCGGACCTTACGCGAGAACACTGAAGCTTTCTTT	CASSPRTLRENTEAFF
TRBJ2-1	TRBD1	-	TRBV7-9	TGTGCCAGCAGCACGCAGGGGGCTGGCTGGAATGAGCAGTTCTTC	CASSTQGAGWNEQFF
TRBJ2-7	TRBD2	few	TRBV6-1	TGTGCCAGCAGTACACGCGGGAGGGGCCTCGAGCAGTACTTC	CASSTRGRGLEQYF
TRBJ1-1	-	few	TRBV7-9	TGTGCCAGCAGCTTAGTAGGCAGAGAAGAAGCTTTCTTT	CASSLVGREEAFF
TRBJ2-1	TRBD2	-	TRBV10-3	TGTGCCATCAGTGGACTAGCGGGAGCCGGGAATGAGCAGTTCTTC	CAISGLAGAGNEQFF
TRBJ2-7	TRBD2	few	TRBV27	TGTGCCAGCAGTTTTAGGCTAGCGGGTGGCTCCTACGAGCAGTACTTC	CASSFRLAGGSYEQYF
TRBJ1-3	-	-	TRBV5-6	TGTGCCAGCAGCCTGGGATACACCATATATTTT	CASSLGYTIYF
TRBJ2-1	TRBD2	-	TRBV20-1	TGCAGTGCTTCACACACTAGCGGGATGGGATATGAGCAGTTCTTC	CSASHTSGMGYEQFF
TRBJ1-1	-	few	TRBV11-2	TGTGCCAGCAGCTTCTTCTCGGGGTTTGGTGAAGCTTTCTTT	CASSFFSGFGEAFF
TRBJ1-1	-	-	TRBV18	TGTGCCAGCTCATCACAATTAGACCAGGCTGAAGCTTTCTTT	CASSSQLDQAEAFF
TRBJ1-1	-	few	TRBV2	TGTGCCAGCAAAGCCCTCGTGACGCGGGGCACTGAAGCTTTCTTT	CASKALVTRGTEAFF
TRBJ1-4	-	many	TRBV20-1	TGCAGTGCATGGGCGACTAATGAAAAACTGTTTTTT	CSAWATNEKLFF
TRBJ2-3	-	few	TRBV20-1	TGCAGTGCTAGGCCCCGGACTGCTGGCACAGATACGCAGTATTTT	CSARPRTAGTDTQYF
TRBJ2-1	TRBD2	-	TRBV7-2	TGTGCCAGCAGCTTAAGAGGGACTAGCGGGTACAATGAGCAGTTCTTC	CASSLRGTSGYNEQFF
TRBJ1-1	-	-	TRBV12-3/TRBV12-4	TGTGCCAGCACCCCTAATAATAAGGGTACTGAAGCTTTCTTT	CASTPNNKGTEAFF
TRBJ2-2	-	-	TRBV3-1	TGTGCCAGCAGCCGGGACCAGAGGACCGGGGAGCTGTTTTTT	CASSRDQRTGELFF
TRBJ2-1	-	few	TRBV20-1	TGCAGTGCTAGAGATAAAGCTACGCACAATGAGCAGTTCTTC	CSARDKATHNEQFF
TRBJ2-1	TRBD2	-	TRBV29-1	TGCAGCGTTGAGGGGGCTAGCGGGCGCAATGAGCAGTTCTTC	CSVEGASGRNEQFF
TRBJ2-2	TRBD2	once	TRBV27	TGTGCCAGCAGGGGGGTAGCGGGAGTCGGGGAGCTGTTTTTT	CASRGVAGVGELFF
TRBJ1-5	TRBD1	-	TRBV3-1	TGTGCCAGCAGCCAGGGGACAGGGTGGAGCAATCAGCCCCAGCATTTT	CASSQGTGWSNQPQHF
TRBJ2-3	TRBD2	few	TRBV20-1	TGCAGTGCTAGATCCGGGACTAGCGGGAGGGATACGCAGTATTTT	CSARSGTSGRDTQYF
TRBJ2-6	-	-	TRBV3-1	TGTGCCAGCAGCCAAACCCCCTCTGGGGCCAACGTCCTGACTTTC	CASSQTPSGANVLTF
TRBJ2-7	TRBD1	few	TRBV20-1	TGCAGTGCGGATGCGGGACAGGGGGTTTCTTACGAGCAGTACTTC	CSADAGQGVSYEQYF
TRBJ2-7	-	few	TRBV7-2	TGTGCCAGCACCTCCGGTGCAGGGTCGGAGCAGTACTTC	CASTSGAGSEQYF
TRBJ2-2	TRBD1	-	TRBV5-5	TGTGCCAGCAGCCCCGGGACAGCAACCACCGGGGAGCTGTTTTTT	CASSPGTATTGELFF
TRBJ1-4	-	-	TRBV25-1	TGTGCCAGCAGTGACCTCACAGCAACTAATGAAAAACTGTTTTTT	CASSDLTATNEKLFF